Listed here are 19 T cell receptor beta chains from one sample, sequenced in a study of metastatic and nonmetastatic thyroid tumors. Prior to thyroid surgery, none of the patients had received any treatment. With MiXCR, TCRdb reprocessed the PCR reads. The sample includes about 39,000 clones, about 12% of them seen just once. Source material: blood. These receptors originate from a male donor with papillary thyroid cancer or a benign thyroid nodule (not recorded which). Some clones in this sample may be carry-over from other donors' samples.

This clone was picked up a small number of times. A much bigger clone sits one base away, suggesting this may be a read error. The chain couples TRBV5-1 to TRBJ2-1; possibly TRBD2 for D (6 bases). From germline, CDR1 is SGHRS and CDR2 YFSETQ. This CDR3 is built from 15 residues. CDR3 sequence: CASSRDSTSYNGQFF. The DNA of the CDR3 is TGCGCCAGCAGTCGGGACTCGACTTCCTACAATGGGCAGTTCTTC.

This clone showed up many times. The chain recombines TRBV20-1 with TRBJ2-1; TRBD2 aligns across 11 bases. The trim removed 6 bases at V and 2 bases at J, leaving 3 bases unmatched. Germline assignment: CDR1 DFQATT and CDR2 SNEGSKA (reference sequence). CDR3 length equals 14 residues. The CDR3 here is CSATGLAAYNEQFF. The DNA for the CDR3 is TGCAGTGCAACGGGACTAGCGGCCTACAATGAGCAGTTCTTC.

This clone has a count of ten or more. The chain employs TRBV20-1 and TRBJ1-1; 9 bases align to TRBD1. The CDR3 extends over 13 amino acids. J gave up 1 base and V 5 bases, and 2 bases lay outside the gene matches. Per the germline V gene, CDR1 is DFQATT and CDR2 is SNEGSKA (reference sequence). Here the CDR3 DNA reads TGCAGTGCTGGGACAGGGACGAACACTGAAGCTTTCTTT. Translation: CSAGTGTNTEAFF.

This clone is labeled as medium-sized. The rearrangement joins TRBV6-2 or TRBV6-3 to TRBJ2-2; TRBD2 is a possible D gene (6 bases). The CDR3 spans 15 residues. V lost 8 bases to trimming and J lost 1 base, with 14 bases between them. The germline V gene encodes CDR1 MNHEY and CDR2 SVGEGT. CDR3 bases: TGTGCCAGCGCCTTTGGGGGGTGGAACACCGGGGAGCTGTTTTTT. Translating gives CASAFGGWNTGELFF.

This clone was seen many times. In the same sample, other DNA sequences code for this CDR3. CDR3 protein: CASSLVADTQYF. The CDR3 coding sequence is TGTGCCAGCAGCTTAGTTGCAGATACGCAGTATTTT. This sequence joins TRBV7-9 and TRBJ2-3, with no clear D. Trimming left V 1 base short and J 4 bases short, with 3 bases between. Germline loops: CDR1 SEHNR, CDR2 FQNEAQ (reference sequence). The length of the CDR3 is 12 residues.

This clone occurred many times. The V and J genes are TRBV10-3 and TRBJ1-5, with a tentative D call TRBD1 (5 bases). Trimming shortened V by 8 bases and J by 0 bases, and 11 bases separated the two germline ends. The germline V gene encodes CDR1 ENHRY and CDR2 SYGVKD. The length of the CDR3 is 14 residues. The CDR3 DNA is TGTGCCATCGGGACCCACAGTAGCAATCAGCCCCAGCATTTT. Translation gives CAIGTHSSNQPQHF.

The V and J genes are TRBV6-1 and TRBJ1-3; possible D gene TRBD1, 6 bases. Germline-derived CDR1 and CDR2 are MNHNS and SASEGT. Trimming pared 8 bases from V and 4 bases from J, leaving 12 bases between. There are 13 residues in the CDR3. In DNA, the CDR3 is TGTGCCAGCCACGACGGGGGCGGAAACACCATATATTTT. Translating it yields CASHDGGGNTIYF.

This clone was detected many times. The chain is built from TRBV10-2 and TRBJ1-3; D remains unclear. Germline V CDR1 and CDR2: WSHSY, SAAADI. The CDR3 has 14 residues. The V and J ends lost 4 bases and 0 bases respectively, with 7 bases between them. This CDR3 reads CASSVEFSGNTIYF. The CDR3 nucleotides read TGCGCCAGCAGTGTTGAGTTCTCTGGAAACACCATATATTTT.

This clone was detected ten times or more. The V gene is TRBV6-4, the J gene TRBJ1-6, with D unclear. Trimming left V 6 bases short and J 10 bases short, with 16 bases between. Germline assignment: CDR1 MRHNA and CDR2 SNTAGT. This CDR3 comprises 14 residues. CDR3 in amino acids: CASRAGPEGSPLHF. In DNA, the CDR3 is TGTGCCAGCAGAGCCGGGCCCGAGGGCTCACCCCTCCACTTT.

This clone came up many times. The gene calls are TRBV24-1 and TRBJ2-7; D may be TRBD1 or TRBD2 (5 bases each). Germline lookup yields CDR1 KGHDR and CDR2 SFDVKD. The CDR3 contains 14 residues. V lost 5 bases and J 5 bases, leaving 15 bases between the germline ends. The CDR3 sequence is CATSADTDFHEQYF. As DNA, the CDR3 is TGTGCCACCAGTGCGGACACGGACTTCCACGAGCAGTACTTC.

The table lists this clone with many counts. The rearrangement joins TRBV12-3 or TRBV12-4 to TRBJ1-6; possible D gene TRBD1, 6 bases. The CDR3 is 12 residues long. V lost 1 base to trimming and J lost 12 bases, with 7 bases between them. The CDR3 DNA reads as TGTGCCAGCAGTTTAGGACAGGAACCCCTCCACTTT. Amino acid sequence: CASSLGQEPLHF.

This clone occurred a few times. This sequence joins TRBV18 and TRBJ2-7; D remains unclear. The CDR3 runs to 16 residues. CDR1 KGHSH and CDR2 LQKENI come from the germline V gene. Trimming took 0 bases from V and 6 from J, leaving 18 bases between them. The CDR3 region is CASSPPVGSPASEQYF. The CDR3 nucleotides read TGTGCCAGCTCACCACCGGTTGGGTCCCCCGCCAGCGAGCAGTACTTC.

This clone was picked up many times. The chain employs TRBV15 and TRBJ2-5; D possibly corresponds to TRBD2 (6 bases). The CDR3 extends over 15 amino acids. The V end lost 0 bases, the J end lost 5 bases, and 13 bases lay between the germline ends. CDR1 is LNHNV and CDR2 is YYDKDF in the germline V gene (reference sequence). The CDR3 is CATSRDRGTWETQYF. For the CDR3, the DNA is TGTGCCACCAGCAGAGACCGGGGGACTTGGGAGACCCAGTACTTC.

This clone has ten or more counts. The V gene is TRBV11-2, the J gene TRBJ2-3, with 11 bases matching TRBD2. After removal of 3 bases from V and 2 bases from J, the junction contained 10 bases not matched to a gene. CDR1 and CDR2 from the germline V gene are SGHAT and FQNNGV. CDR3 length: 18 amino acids. The CDR3 protein is CASSFELLAGGNTDTQYF. CDR3 sequence (DNA): TGTGCCAGCAGCTTCGAACTGCTAGCGGGAGGAAACACAGATACGCAGTATTTT.

As concerns this clone: A much more abundant neighbour one base away suggests this may be a read error. The V gene is TRBV20-1, the J gene TRBJ1-1; D may be TRBD1 (5 bases). Germline CDR1 DFQATT, CDR2 SNEGSKA (reference sequence). The ends were cut back, 3 bases at V and 7 bases at J, with 12 bases in the middle. The CDR3 runs to 12 residues. Here the CDR3 reads CSASPTGHEAFF. CDR3 nucleotides: TGCAGTGCTAGTCCTACAGGTCATGAAGCTTTCTTT.

This clone was observed a handful of times. One junction end disagrees with the germline gene, perhaps due to a read error. This rearrangement joins TRBV28 to TRBJ2-3, with 7 bases that match TRBD2. The CDR3 is 13 amino acids. Germline V gene lookup returns CDR1 MDHEN and CDR2 SYDVKM. This CDR3 is CAISSIAGDTQYF. The CDR3 DNA follows: TGTGCCATCAGTTCTATAGCGGGAGATACGCAGTATTTT.

This clone was counted many times. This chain uses TRBV29-1 with TRBJ2-1; TRBD1 might be the D (6 bases). Germline V gene sequence: CDR1 SQVTM, CDR2 ANQGSEA. V lost 7 bases and J lost 2, with 15 bases in between. The CDR3 is 14 amino acids. Written as DNA, the CDR3 is TGCAGCGGTACCTCCGGGACACCCTACAATGAGCAGTTCTTC. This codes for CSGTSGTPYNEQFF.

This chain connects TRBV11-1 to TRBJ2-7; D is ambiguous. The CDR3 sequence is 17 residues long. V lost 0 bases, J lost 2 bases, and 17 bases lay in between. From germline, CDR1 is SGHAT and CDR2 FQDESV (reference sequence). The CDR3 coding sequence is TGTGCCAGCAGCTTAGCAGGTTCCGGCATGGTAGCCTACGAGCAGTACTTC. As protein: CASSLAGSGMVAYEQYF.

This clone was detected only a few times. The chain has TRBV4-1 and TRBJ2-4, with 9 bases identical to TRBD1. The CDR3 contains 20 residues. Germline CDR1 is MGHRA and CDR2 is YSYEKL. V was clipped by 9 bases and J by 0 bases; unmatched bases: 21. In DNA form, the CDR3 reads TGCGCCAGGAACGTCGCGAGGGACAGGGAGCTGGGGGTAGCCAAAAACATTCAGTACTTC. This codes for CARNVARDRELGVAKNIQYF.